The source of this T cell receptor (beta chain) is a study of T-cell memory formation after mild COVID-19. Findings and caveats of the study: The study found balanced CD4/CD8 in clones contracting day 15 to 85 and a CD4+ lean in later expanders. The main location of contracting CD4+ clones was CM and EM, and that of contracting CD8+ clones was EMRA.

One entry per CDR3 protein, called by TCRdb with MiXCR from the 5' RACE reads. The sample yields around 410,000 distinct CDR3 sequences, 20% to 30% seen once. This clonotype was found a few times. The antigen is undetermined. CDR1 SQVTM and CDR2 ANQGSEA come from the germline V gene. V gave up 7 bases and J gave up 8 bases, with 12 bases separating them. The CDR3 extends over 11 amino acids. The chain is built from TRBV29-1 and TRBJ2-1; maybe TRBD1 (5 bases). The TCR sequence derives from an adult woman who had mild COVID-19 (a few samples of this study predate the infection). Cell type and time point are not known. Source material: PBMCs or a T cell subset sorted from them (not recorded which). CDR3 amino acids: CSGQGIHEQFF. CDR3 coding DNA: TGCAGCGGGCAGGGTATCCATGAGCAGTTCTTC.